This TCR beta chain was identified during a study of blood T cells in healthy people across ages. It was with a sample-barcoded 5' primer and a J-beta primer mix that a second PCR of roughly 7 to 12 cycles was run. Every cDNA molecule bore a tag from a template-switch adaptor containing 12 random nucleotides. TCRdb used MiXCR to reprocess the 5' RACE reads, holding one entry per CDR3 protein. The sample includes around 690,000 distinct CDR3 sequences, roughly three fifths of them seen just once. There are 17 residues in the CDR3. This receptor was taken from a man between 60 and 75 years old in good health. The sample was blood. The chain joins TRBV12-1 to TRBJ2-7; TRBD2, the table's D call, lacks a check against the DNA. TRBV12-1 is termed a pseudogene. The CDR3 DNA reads TGTGCCGACGGGGTAGCGGGGGGACTAAACATCTCCTACGAGCAGTACTTC. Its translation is CADGVAGGLNISYEQYF.